A selection of T cell receptor beta chains follows, all from one sample in a study of persistence of HIV-infected CD4 T cells. The table came from immunoSEQ multiplex PCR; TCRdb's copy has only in-frame clones and leaves some out. The repertoire holds approximately 5,300 clones, with approximately 63% as singletons. For these TCRs, the target antigens are not known. Specimen: CD4+ T cells sorted from PBMCs after 18-hour stimulation, collected from a patient who received antiretroviral therapy. The receptors here all came from an adult man with HIV who was CMV-seropositive. Each CDR3 is given with its conserved first and last residue. D genes are given only for firm matches. Part of the rows lack a size; the others show once, few, many or a class for expanded clones.

cdr3_length: 13; clone_size: -; v_call: TRBV6-5; j_call: TRBJ1-2; d_call: -; cdr3_nt: TGTGCCAGCAGTCACACAGTTGCTTATGGCTACACCTTC; cdr3_aa: CASSHTVAYGYTF
cdr3_length: 15; clone_size: -; v_call: TRBV5-6; j_call: TRBJ2-5; d_call: -; cdr3_nt: TGTGCCAGCAGCTCCGGTCTGGGCGGACAAGAGACCCAGTACTTC; cdr3_aa: CASSSGLGGQETQYF
cdr3_length: 13; clone_size: -; v_call: TRBV5-1; j_call: TRBJ1-2; d_call: -; cdr3_nt: TGCGCCAGCAGCTTTGAGACAGTCTATGGCTACACCTTC; cdr3_aa: CASSFETVYGYTF
cdr3_length: 17; clone_size: -; v_call: TRBV7-9; j_call: TRBJ2-5; d_call: -; cdr3_nt: TGTGCCAGCAGCTTAAACCACGACGGGGGCCGTCAAGAGACCCAGTACTTC; cdr3_aa: CASSLNHDGGRQETQYF
cdr3_length: 14; clone_size: -; v_call: TRBV7-2; j_call: TRBJ2-3; d_call: -; cdr3_nt: TGTGCCAGCAGCTTAAGGAGGGGCACAGATACGCAGTATTTT; cdr3_aa: CASSLRRGTDTQYF
cdr3_length: 18; clone_size: few; v_call: TRBV5-5; j_call: TRBJ1-5; d_call: TRBD1; cdr3_nt: TGTGCCAGCAGCTTAGTTCGGGACCGGGACAGCCTCAATCAGCCCCAGCATTTT; cdr3_aa: CASSLVRDRDSLNQPQHF
cdr3_length: 17; clone_size: -; v_call: TRBV7-2; j_call: TRBJ2-5; d_call: TRBD2; cdr3_nt: TGTGCCAGCAGCTCCCCGCGGACTAGCGGGGCCGGGGAGACCCAGTACTTC; cdr3_aa: CASSSPRTSGAGETQYF
cdr3_length: 14; clone_size: -; v_call: TRBV28; j_call: TRBJ1-3; d_call: -; cdr3_nt: TGTGCCAGCATCGAAGCTCGCTCTGGAAACACCATATATTTT; cdr3_aa: CASIEARSGNTIYF
cdr3_length: 15; clone_size: -; v_call: TRBV3-1/TRBV3-2; j_call: TRBJ2-1; d_call: -; cdr3_nt: TGTGCCAGCAGCCAAGATAAATTTGCTACTAATGAGCAGTTCTTC; cdr3_aa: CASSQDKFATNEQFF
cdr3_length: 16; clone_size: medium-sized; v_call: TRBV7-8; j_call: TRBJ2-2; d_call: -; cdr3_nt: TGTGCCAGCAGCTTATTGAGGCAGCGGGACACCGGGGAGCTGTTTTTT; cdr3_aa: CASSLLRQRDTGELFF
cdr3_length: 14; clone_size: medium-sized; v_call: TRBV19; j_call: TRBJ2-3; d_call: TRBD1; cdr3_nt: TGTGCCAGTAGTGACAGGGGGCTAACAGATACGCAGTATTTT; cdr3_aa: CASSDRGLTDTQYF
cdr3_length: 16; clone_size: -; v_call: TRBV6-6; j_call: TRBJ2-7; d_call: TRBD2; cdr3_nt: TGTGCCAGCAGCTCTATAGCGGGGGGGCCCACCTACGAGCAGTACTTC; cdr3_aa: CASSSIAGGPTYEQYF
cdr3_length: 15; clone_size: -; v_call: TRBV4-1; j_call: TRBJ2-7; d_call: -; cdr3_nt: TGCGCCAGCAGCCAAGATAGAGTGGGCCTCTACGAGCAGTACTTC; cdr3_aa: CASSQDRVGLYEQYF
cdr3_length: 14; clone_size: -; v_call: TRBV27; j_call: TRBJ1-1; d_call: -; cdr3_nt: TGTGCCAGCAGTTTGCGTGGCAGGAACACTGAAGCTTTCTTT; cdr3_aa: CASSLRGRNTEAFF
cdr3_length: 14; clone_size: -; v_call: TRBV30; j_call: TRBJ2-2; d_call: TRBD1; cdr3_nt: TGTGCCTGGCGCGGAGACAGGGGGACCGGGGAGCTGTTTTTT; cdr3_aa: CAWRGDRGTGELFF